Below, 30 T cell receptor beta chains from the same sample are listed, as sequenced in a study of T cell repertoires in cytomegalovirus infection. Their antigen targets remain unknown. TCRdb ran MiXCR on the reads and lists one entry per CDR3 protein. The sample holds around 81,000 distinct CDR3 sequences; 35% to 45% are singletons and the top ten take over 90%. The specimen was CD8+ T cells from cultured PBMCs, collected from culture after CMV antigen stimulation. These receptor sequences come from a human donor in good health (CMV status not recorded). Some clones in this sample may be carry-over from other donors' samples.

The DNA for the CDR3 is TGTGCCAGCAGACCCGGGACAGGGGTCTCAGATACGCAGTATTTT. Protein: CASRPGTGVSDTQYF. The J gene is TRBJ2-3, the V gene TRBV6-1; 10 bases fit TRBD1. CDR3 size: 15 residues. Trimming removed 6 bases from V and 4 bases from J; junction bases left unmatched: 7. Germline V gene data show CDR1 as MNHNS and CDR2 as SASEGT.

The CDR3 sequence is CASRLIRDGYGGYTF. In DNA, the CDR3 is TGTGCCAGCAGACTTATCAGGGACGGCTACGGTGGCTACACCTTC. J is TRBJ1-2 and V is TRBV28; possible D gene TRBD1, 5 bases. In germline, CDR1 is MDHEN, CDR2 SYDVKM. Between the trimmed V and J ends, which lost 6 bases and 7 bases, there was a span of 21 bases. The CDR3 extends over 15 amino acids.

This clonotype was observed a handful of times. The chain is built from TRBV6-1 and TRBJ2-3; the D is unclear. The germline V and J ends were trimmed by 1 base and 0 bases, with 5 bases remaining between them. Germline assignment: CDR1 MNHNS and CDR2 SASEGT. This CDR3 is built from 14 residues. In nucleotides, the CDR3 is TGTGCCAGCAGTGAAGGTTGGAGCACAGATACGCAGTATTTT. It codes for CASSEGWSTDTQYF.

This clonotype was picked up a small number of times. The V and J genes are TRBV9 and TRBJ1-1; D is unclear. Germline CDR1 is SGDLS and CDR2 is YYNGEE. This CDR3 has 15 amino acids. Trimming stripped 4 bases from V and 0 bases from J, with 13 bases between. CDR3 residues: CASSHARDMNTEAFF. The DNA of the CDR3 is TGTGCCAGCAGCCACGCAAGAGACATGAACACTGAAGCTTTCTTT.

The chain joins TRBV7-2 to TRBJ2-7; 7 bases line up with TRBD1. J gave up 4 bases and V 5 bases, and 8 bases lay outside the gene matches. Germline V gives CDR1 SGHTA, CDR2 FQGNSA. This CDR3 has 14 residues. CDR3 DNA sequence: TGTGCCAGCAGCCCAACAGGGGAATCATACGAGCAGTACTTC. This translates into CASSPTGESYEQYF.

This clonotype appeared a few times. The chain employs TRBV7-3 and TRBJ2-3; either TRBD1 or TRBD2 may supply D (6 bases each). This CDR3 has 15 residues. Germline V CDR1 and CDR2: SGHTA, FQGTGA. Deletions cut 8 bases from V and 1 base from J, with 16 bases between. DNA of the CDR3: TGTGCCAGCGGCCTGGGGGGCGTCGGCACAGATACGCAGTATTTT. Translation: CASGLGGVGTDTQYF.

The rearrangement joins TRBV12-3 or TRBV12-4 to TRBJ1-2, with 7 bases identical to TRBD1. The CDR3 is 16 residues long. V dropped 5 bases and J dropped 4; count of bases not matched to a gene: 13. CDR3 nucleotide sequence: TGTGCCAGCAGTATAGGGGGCCAGGGGCCGGTCTATGGCTACACCTTC. Translation gives CASSIGGQGPVYGYTF.

The CDR3 DNA sequence: TGTGCCAGCAGTTTTGGGACAGGGAGTGGGAATCAGCCCCAGCATTTT. Amino acids: CASSFGTGSGNQPQHF. The rearrangement uses TRBV28 and TRBJ1-5; 9 bases line up with TRBD1. The CDR3 contains 16 residues. Germline V gene lookup returns CDR1 MDHEN and CDR2 SYDVKM. V lost 3 bases and J lost 4; bases outside the gene matches: 7.

This chain connects TRBV27 to TRBJ1-5; D may be TRBD1 (6 bases). Trimming removed 2 bases at V and 11 bases at J, with 19 bases between. The CDR3 consists of 15 residues. Germline values: CDR1 MNHEY, CDR2 SMNVEV (reference sequence). The CDR3 region is CASSLMGTHRGAQHF. For the CDR3, the DNA is TGTGCCAGCAGTTTAATGGGGACACACCGAGGTGCCCAGCATTTT.

V is TRBV6-5 and J is TRBJ1-4; no clear D gene. Germline V gene lookup returns CDR1 MNHEY and CDR2 SVGAGI. V lost 4 bases to trimming and J lost 0 bases, with 18 bases between them. The CDR3 is 18 amino acids. The CDR3 DNA sequence: TGTGCCAGCAGTTTTCGACACCTCACGCTTGCAACTAATGAAAAACTGTTTTTT. It specifies CASSFRHLTLATNEKLFF.

The chain joins TRBV2 to TRBJ2-1, with 7 bases fitting TRBD2. CDR3 length: 16 amino acids. CDR1 is SNHLY, CDR2 FYNNEI, per germline. The V and J ends lost 2 bases and 6 bases, in that order; junction bases with no gene match: 10. The CDR3 reads CASSEFSGTMSNEQFF. The DNA for the CDR3 is TGTGCCAGCAGTGAATTCTCCGGGACTATGTCCAATGAGCAGTTCTTC.

The chain employs TRBV19 and TRBJ2-3; D is unclear. Trimming took off 5 bases at V and 2 bases at J, with 11 bases between the two ends. The germline CDR1 and CDR2 sequences are LNHDA and SQIVND (reference sequence). The CDR3 is 14 residues long. As DNA, the CDR3 is TGTGCCAGTAGTCCCGAGGCTATCACAGATACGCAGTATTTT. Residues: CASSPEAITDTQYF.

This clonotype appeared a single time. This sequence joins TRBV4-1 and TRBJ2-5; tentatively, D is TRBD2 (6 bases). Trimming took off 0 bases at V and 5 bases at J, with 13 bases between the two ends. The CDR3 runs to 15 residues. CDR1 MGHRA and CDR2 YSYEKL come from the germline V gene. As DNA, the CDR3 is TGCGCCAGCAGCCAAGATGGGGCGGGGATGGAGACCCAGTACTTC. It translates to CASSQDGAGMETQYF.

This clonotype turned up a few times. DNA of the CDR3: TGTGCTAGTGGTTTGGTACTGAAGGGAGGAACTGAAGCTTTCTTT. Its translation is CASGLVLKGGTEAFF. The genes are TRBV12-5 and TRBJ1-1; D gene ambiguous. Germline CDR1 and CDR2: LGHNT and FRNRAP. CDR3 length: 15 residues. V dropped 0 bases and J dropped 5 bases, with 13 bases sitting between them.

This chain joins TRBV19 and TRBJ2-5, with TRBD2 identical over 16 bases. This CDR3 has 19 amino acids. The junction had 13 bases not matched to a gene; V was cut back by 5 bases and J by 4 bases. Per the germline V gene, CDR1 is LNHDA and CDR2 is SQIVND (reference sequence). The CDR3 sequence is CASSESPGLAGGLRETQYF. The CDR3 bases are TGTGCCAGTAGTGAATCGCCGGGACTAGCGGGGGGGCTTAGAGAGACCCAGTACTTC.

The V gene is TRBV13, the J gene TRBJ2-1; D may correspond to TRBD1 or TRBD2 (6 bases each). This CDR3 contains 14 residues. V lost 5 bases and J 9 bases, leaving 17 bases between the germline ends. Germline CDR1 is PRHDT and CDR2 is FYEKMQ (reference sequence). The CDR3 coding sequence is TGTGCCAGCAGCCCAGAGGGGGGTTCCAGTGAGCAGTTCTTC. Translation: CASSPEGGSSEQFF.

The sample holds a few counts of this clonotype. The chain has TRBV28 and TRBJ1-5, with 8 bases that match TRBD1. The CDR3 sequence is 15 residues long. Germline V gene lookup returns CDR1 MDHEN and CDR2 SYDVKM. V was clipped by 6 bases and J by 6 bases; unmatched bases: 10. The CDR3 loop reads CASRLSPGGGQPQHF. In nucleotides, the CDR3 is TGTGCCAGCAGACTTTCCCCAGGGGGCGGTCAGCCCCAGCATTTT. Together with reference TRBV28 and TRBJ1-5, the CDR3 gives the full variable domain: DVKVTQSSRYLVKRTGEKVFLECVQDMDHENMFWYRQDPGLGLRLIYFSYDVKMKEKGDIPEGYSVSREKKERFSLILESASTNQTSMYLCASRLSPGGGQPQHFGDGTRLSIL.

The chain combines TRBV7-8 with TRBJ2-7; D not resolved. The CDR3 runs 16 residues. Germline values: CDR1 SGHVS, CDR2 FQNEAQ. The germline V and J ends were trimmed by 3 bases and 0 bases, with 15 bases remaining between them. This chain's CDR3 is CASSLSLGLGSYEQYF. DNA of the CDR3: TGTGCCAGCAGCTTGTCATTGGGCCTGGGCTCCTACGAGCAGTACTTC.

The rearrangement uses TRBV5-4 and TRBJ2-2; D is uncertain. Trimming pared 4 bases from V and 6 bases from J, leaving 7 bases between. From germline, CDR1 is SGHNT and CDR2 YYREEE (reference sequence). The CDR3 covers 12 residues. In DNA, the CDR3 is TGTGCCAGCAGCGCTCGCCCCGGGGAGCTGTTTTTT. It translates to CASSARPGELFF. Based on the CDR3 plus reference TRBV5-4 and TRBJ2-2, the full variable domain is ETGVTQSPTHLIKTRGQQVTLRCSSQSGHNTVSWYQQALGQGPQFIFQYYREEENGRGNFPPRFSGLQFPNYSSELNVNALELDDSALYLCASSARPGELFFGEGSRLTVL.

V is TRBV7-3 and J is TRBJ2-1; 11 bases line up with TRBD1. The germline V gene encodes CDR1 SGHTA and CDR2 FQGTGA. After removal of 5 bases from V and 7 bases from J, the junction contained 7 bases not matched to a gene. The CDR3 loop spans 15 amino acids. The CDR3 reads CASSRPGTGGNEQFF. CDR3 DNA: TGTGCCAGCAGCCGCCCCGGGACAGGGGGTAATGAGCAGTTCTTC.

This clonotype was seen only a few times. This chain uses TRBV7-9 with TRBJ2-7; perhaps D is TRBD1 or TRBD2 (5 bases each). CDR1 is SEHNR and CDR2 is FQNEAQ in the germline V gene (reference sequence). The ends were cut back, 1 base at V and 2 bases at J, with 9 bases in the middle. The CDR3 consists of 14 residues. Written as DNA, the CDR3 is TGTGCCAGCAGCTTAGAAGTGGGACCCTACGAGCAGTACTTC. It is translated as CASSLEVGPYEQYF.

J is TRBJ2-7 and V is TRBV7-8, with a possible D match to TRBD2 (6 bases). Germline CDR1 and CDR2: SGHVS and FQNEAQ. V dropped 5 bases and J dropped 2 bases, with 10 bases sitting between them. The CDR3 totals 13 residues. Written as DNA, the CDR3 is TGTGCCAGCAGCCCGGAGGGGACCTACGAGCAGTACTTC. Its translation is CASSPEGTYEQYF. Combining the CDR3 with reference TRBV7-8 and TRBJ2-7 gives the whole variable domain GAGVSQSPRYKVAKRGQDVALRCDPISGHVSLFWYQQALGQGPEFLTYFQNEAQLDKSGLPSDRFFAERPEGSVSTLKIQRTQQEDSAVYLCASSPEGTYEQYFGPGTRLTVT.

This sequence joins TRBV11-2 and TRBJ2-1; 7 bases line up with TRBD2. This CDR3 has 16 residues. The V gene's germline CDR1 is SGHAT and CDR2 FQNNGV. V shed 2 bases and J 6 bases; nucleotides not matched to a gene: 10. CDR3 coding DNA: TGTGCCAGCAGCTTACAACCAGCGGGGCCGCCCAATGAGCAGTTCTTC. Translating gives CASSLQPAGPPNEQFF.

This clonotype was observed a few times. V is TRBV29-1 and J is TRBJ1-2; D unresolved. V gave up 5 bases and J gave up 6 bases, with 16 bases separating them. Germline CDR1 SQVTM, CDR2 ANQGSEA. This CDR3 region has 13 residues. The CDR3 DNA sequence: TGCAGCGTTTATGCCAGTCTGACTAATGGCTACACCTTC. Translation: CSVYASLTNGYTF.

J is TRBJ1-5 and V is TRBV6-2 or TRBV6-3; D unresolved. The CDR3 runs 14 residues. V shed 6 bases and J shed 3 bases, with 12 bases lying between them. Germline V lookup: CDR1 MNHEY, CDR2 SVGEGT. The CDR3: CASRPPSHNQPQHF. In nucleotides, the CDR3 is TGTGCCAGCAGGCCACCCAGCCACAATCAGCCCCAGCATTTT.

The chain is built from TRBV11-2 and TRBJ2-3; 14 bases fit TRBD2. The CDR3 spans 17 residues. V shed 4 bases, J shed 4 bases, and the junction held 7 bases outside the gene matches. Germline V gene sequence: CDR1 SGHAT, CDR2 FQNNGV. The CDR3 loop reads CASSSWTSGGIADTQYF. CDR3 nucleotide sequence: TGTGCCAGCAGCTCCTGGACTAGCGGGGGGATTGCAGATACGCAGTATTTT.

V is TRBV6-1 and J is TRBJ2-7; D is ambiguous. V lost 7 bases and J lost 3, with 13 bases in between. The germline gives CDR1 MNHNS, CDR2 SASEGT. The CDR3 has 13 amino acids. The chain's CDR3 is CASTQGIGYEQYF. The CDR3 bases are TGTGCCAGCACCCAAGGGATCGGCTACGAGCAGTACTTC.

The chain joins TRBV12-3 or TRBV12-4 to TRBJ1-5; TRBD1 matches at 8 bases. The CDR3 length is 14 residues. Trimming cost V 6 bases and J 5 bases; bases outside gene matches: 6. Here the CDR3 DNA reads TGTGCCAGCAGCGGACAGGGAACCCATCAGCCCCAGCATTTT. This gives the protein CASSGQGTHQPQHF.

Only a few counts were recorded for this clonotype. The chain is built from TRBV11-2 and TRBJ2-3, with TRBD2 as a possible D gene (5 bases). The CDR3 spans 16 residues. V lost 4 bases and J lost 5, with 19 bases in between. CDR1 is SGHAT, CDR2 FQNNGV, per germline. The CDR3 here is CASSSPIRGRGDTQYF. CDR3 DNA: TGTGCCAGCAGCTCCCCCATTAGAGGGAGAGGAGATACGCAGTATTTT.

The genes are TRBV7-2 and TRBJ2-5, with 8 positions matching TRBD1. The V segment lost 1 base and the J segment 1 base; nucleotides outside the gene matches: 5. The CDR3 length is 16 residues. Germline V gives CDR1 SGHTA, CDR2 FQGNSA. Here the CDR3 reads CASSLDPTGAQETQYF. CDR3 nucleotide sequence: TGTGCCAGCAGCTTAGATCCGACAGGGGCCCAAGAGACCCAGTACTTC.